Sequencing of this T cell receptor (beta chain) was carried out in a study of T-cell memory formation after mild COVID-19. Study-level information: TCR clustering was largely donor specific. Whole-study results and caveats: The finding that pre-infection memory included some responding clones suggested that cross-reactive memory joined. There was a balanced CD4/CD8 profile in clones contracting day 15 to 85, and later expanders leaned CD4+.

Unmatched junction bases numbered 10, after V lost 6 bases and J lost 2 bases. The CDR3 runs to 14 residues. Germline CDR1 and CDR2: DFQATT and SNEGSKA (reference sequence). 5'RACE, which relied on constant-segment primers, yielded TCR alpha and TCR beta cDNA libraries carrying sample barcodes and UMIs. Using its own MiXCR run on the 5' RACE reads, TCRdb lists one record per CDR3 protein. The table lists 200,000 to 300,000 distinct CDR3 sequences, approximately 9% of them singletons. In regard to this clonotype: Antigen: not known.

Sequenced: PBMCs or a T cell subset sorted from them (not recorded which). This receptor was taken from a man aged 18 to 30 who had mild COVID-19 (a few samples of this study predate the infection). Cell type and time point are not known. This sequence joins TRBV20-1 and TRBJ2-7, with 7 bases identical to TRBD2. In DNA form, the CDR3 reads TGCAGTGCCGGAACTGGGGGGGTCCCCTACGAGCAGTACTTC. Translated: CSAGTGGVPYEQYF.